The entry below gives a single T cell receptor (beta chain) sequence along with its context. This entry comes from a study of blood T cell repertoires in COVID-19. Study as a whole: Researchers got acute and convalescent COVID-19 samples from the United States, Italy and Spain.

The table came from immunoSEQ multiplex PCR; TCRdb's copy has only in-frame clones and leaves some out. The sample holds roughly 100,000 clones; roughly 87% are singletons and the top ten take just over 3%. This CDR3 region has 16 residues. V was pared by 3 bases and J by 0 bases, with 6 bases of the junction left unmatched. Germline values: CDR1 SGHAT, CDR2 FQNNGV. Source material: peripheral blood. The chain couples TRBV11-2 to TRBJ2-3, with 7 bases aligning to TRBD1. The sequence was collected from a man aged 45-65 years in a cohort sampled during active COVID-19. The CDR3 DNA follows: TGTGCCAGCAGCTTTACCACAGGGGCTAGCACAGATACGCAGTATTTT. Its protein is CASSFTTGASTDTQYF.